This T cell receptor beta chain appears in the sequencing data of a study of blood T cells in healthy people across ages. A sample-barcoded 5' primer and a J-beta primer mix were used in a second PCR of about 7 to 12 cycles. From the 5' RACE reads, TCRdb called clonotypes with MiXCR, one entry per CDR3 protein. The sample gives around 1,500,000 distinct CDR3 sequences, 42% of which show up once; 7.9% is in the top ten. Peripheral blood from each donor was collected in a volume of roughly 9.2 milliliters. Study-wide points: Among T cells, TCR beta diversity per million cells dropped roughly linearly as age rose.

A few counts support this clonotype. Antigen: not known. The length of the CDR3 is 20 residues. The V gene's germline CDR1 is MNHEY and CDR2 SVGEGT. V was shortened by 4 bases and J by 6 bases, with 34 bases between the two germline ends. The receptor was derived from a woman younger than 35 in good health. The sample taken for sequencing was blood. The gene calls are TRBV6-2 or TRBV6-3 and TRBJ2-7; weak D call: TRBD2 (5 bases). The DNA of the CDR3 is TGTGCCAGCAGTTTCAAAAGGCTTACAACTCTTACCGGAGGCCGAGGCGAGCAGTACTTC. Translated: CASSFKRLTTLTGGRGEQYF.